Described below is a single TCR beta chain sequence and its context. Its antigen is as yet unknown. cDNA serving as the sequencing template came from extracted, reverse transcribed RNA. Profiling relied on immunoSEQ multiplex PCR, and the TCRdb table lists in-frame clones only, not all of them. The sample shows about 180,000 clones, roughly 50% of them seen only once. The data derive from a study of CD8+ T cells in alopecia areata. Study background: Oral tofacitinib, 5 to 10 mg twice daily, was given in an open-label trial. Study outcomes and limitations: Whereas mice showed it more clearly, TCR sharing across patients was murkier, possibly because of HLA. Both scalp clonality and the expanded CD8+ clones among the top 100 showed a significant decrease with tofacitinib.

This sample's treatment: oral pan-JAK inhibitor, 5-10 mg twice daily. Collected material from alopecia areata patients comprised lesional scalp punch biopsies and peripheral blood. The CDR3 consists of 13 residues. CDR1 and CDR2 (germline): SQVTM, ANQGSEA. Trimming pared 4 bases from V and 2 bases from J, leaving 10 bases between. This receptor was identified in a human donor with alopecia areata. The chain is built from TRBV29-1 and TRBJ2-3; the D is unclear. Specimen: CD8+ T cells sorted from blood, collected at week 24, from a patient treated with tofacitinib. CDR3 DNA sequence: TGCAGCGTTGCCACCGCGTCCACAGATACGCAGTATTTT. This sequence encodes CSVATASTDTQYF.